This T cell receptor (beta chain) was identified in a study of low-dose radiotherapy and immunotherapy resistance in tumors. In the study overall: 1 Gy per fraction was delivered to Cohort 2 every two weeks, for 13 Gy total over 26 weeks. The regimen for patients comprised intravenous nivolumab 240 mg every two weeks plus intravenous ipilimumab 1 mg/kg every six weeks.

First-strand cDNA used TRAV- and TRBV-specific primers, covering alpha and beta chains. A constant-region primer paired with the V-primer adapter amplified TCRs over approximately 18 PCR cycles. Via MiXCR, TCRdb re-called the reads, giving one row per CDR3 protein. Of roughly 56,000 distinct CDR3 sequences in the sample, 20% to 25% are singletons; the top ten hold 6.5% to 7%. Looked up from germline, CDR1 is SGHDN and CDR2 is FVKESK. The CDR3 runs to 12 residues. As regards this clonotype: An end of the junction differs from the germline gene, which may be a read error.

Time point specified: after trial treatment. The treatment was: LDRT plus nivolumab, ipilimumab, low-dose cyclophosphamide and aspirin (RACIN trial). Nivolumab, ipilimumab, aspirin, low-dose cyclophosphamide and low-dose radiotherapy were given to donors. Solid tumors that lacked tumor-infiltrating lymphocytes and were advanced were present in eligible patients. This receptor was obtained from a male donor with prostate cancer. This sequence joins TRBV14 and TRBJ2-1; D not resolved. The sequenced sample was PBMCs, obtained after low-dose radiotherapy plus immunotherapy. In nucleotides, the CDR3 is TGTGCCAGCAGCCTCAAGTACAATAAGCAGTTCTTC. Protein product: CASSLKYNKQFF.